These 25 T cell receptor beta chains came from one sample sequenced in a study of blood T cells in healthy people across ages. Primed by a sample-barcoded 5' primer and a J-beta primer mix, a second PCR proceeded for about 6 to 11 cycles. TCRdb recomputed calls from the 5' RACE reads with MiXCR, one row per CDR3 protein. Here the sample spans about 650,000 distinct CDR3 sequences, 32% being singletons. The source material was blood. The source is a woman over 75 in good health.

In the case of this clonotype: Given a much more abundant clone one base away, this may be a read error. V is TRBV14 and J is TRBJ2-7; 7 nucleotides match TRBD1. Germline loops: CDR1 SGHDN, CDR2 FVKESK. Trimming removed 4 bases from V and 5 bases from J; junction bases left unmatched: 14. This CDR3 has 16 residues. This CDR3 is CASSRWTRQGSHEQYF. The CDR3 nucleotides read TGTGCCAGCAGCCGCTGGACGAGACAGGGTTCCCACGAGCAGTACTTC.

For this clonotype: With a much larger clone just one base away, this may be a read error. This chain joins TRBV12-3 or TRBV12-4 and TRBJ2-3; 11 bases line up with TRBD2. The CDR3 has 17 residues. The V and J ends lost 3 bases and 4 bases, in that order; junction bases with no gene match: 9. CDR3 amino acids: CASSLLPTSGRADTQYF. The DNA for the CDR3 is TGTGCCAGCAGTTTGCTCCCCACTAGCGGGAGAGCAGATACGCAGTATTTT.

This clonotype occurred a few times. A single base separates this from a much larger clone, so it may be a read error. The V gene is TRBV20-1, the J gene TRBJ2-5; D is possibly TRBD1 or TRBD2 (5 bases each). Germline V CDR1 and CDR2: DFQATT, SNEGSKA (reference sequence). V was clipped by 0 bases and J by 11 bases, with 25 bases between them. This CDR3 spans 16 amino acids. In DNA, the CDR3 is TGCAGTGCTAGAGATCAAAGAAGGGACGGCCGGAATGAGCAGTACTTC. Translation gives CSARDQRRDGRNEQYF.

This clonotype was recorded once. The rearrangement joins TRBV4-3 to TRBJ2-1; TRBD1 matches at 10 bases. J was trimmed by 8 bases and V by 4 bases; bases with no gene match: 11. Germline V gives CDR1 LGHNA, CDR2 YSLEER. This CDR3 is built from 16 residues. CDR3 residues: CASSLPGQGLWDEQFF. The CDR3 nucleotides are TGCGCCAGCAGCCTCCCGGGACAGGGGCTGTGGGATGAGCAGTTCTTC.

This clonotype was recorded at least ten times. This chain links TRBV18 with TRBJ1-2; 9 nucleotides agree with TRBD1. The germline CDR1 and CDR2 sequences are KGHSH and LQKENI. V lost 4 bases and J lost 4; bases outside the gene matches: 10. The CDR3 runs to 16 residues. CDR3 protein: CASSLKPGTGFYGYTF. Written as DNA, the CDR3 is TGTGCCAGCTCACTGAAGCCCGGGACAGGGTTCTATGGCTACACCTTC.

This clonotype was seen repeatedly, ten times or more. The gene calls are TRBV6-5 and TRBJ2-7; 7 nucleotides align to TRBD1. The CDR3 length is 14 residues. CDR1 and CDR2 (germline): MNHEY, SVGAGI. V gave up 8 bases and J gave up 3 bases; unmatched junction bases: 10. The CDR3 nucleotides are TGTGCCAGCCTCCCGACGGGACAGCGCTACGAGCAGTACTTC. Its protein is CASLPTGQRYEQYF.

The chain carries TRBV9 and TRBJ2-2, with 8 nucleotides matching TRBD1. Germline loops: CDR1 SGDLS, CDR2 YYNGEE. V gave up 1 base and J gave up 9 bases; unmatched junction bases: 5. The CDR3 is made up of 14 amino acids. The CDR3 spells CASSVQQGARELFF. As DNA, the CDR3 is TGTGCCAGCAGCGTACAGCAGGGGGCCCGGGAGCTGTTTTTT.

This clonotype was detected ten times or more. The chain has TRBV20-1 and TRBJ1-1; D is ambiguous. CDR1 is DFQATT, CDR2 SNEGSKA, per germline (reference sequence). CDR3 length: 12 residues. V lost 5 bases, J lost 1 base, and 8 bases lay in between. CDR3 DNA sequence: TGCAGTGCTCAGGACCCGAACACTGAAGCTTTCTTT. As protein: CSAQDPNTEAFF.

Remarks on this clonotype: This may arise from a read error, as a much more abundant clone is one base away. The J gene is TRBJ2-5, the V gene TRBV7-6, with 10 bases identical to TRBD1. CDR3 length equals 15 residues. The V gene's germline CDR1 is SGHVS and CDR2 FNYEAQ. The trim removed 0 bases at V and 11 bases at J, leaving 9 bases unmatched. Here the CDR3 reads CASSLAGTGVNEQYF. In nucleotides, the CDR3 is TGTGCCAGCAGCTTAGCGGGGACAGGGGTCAATGAGCAGTACTTC.

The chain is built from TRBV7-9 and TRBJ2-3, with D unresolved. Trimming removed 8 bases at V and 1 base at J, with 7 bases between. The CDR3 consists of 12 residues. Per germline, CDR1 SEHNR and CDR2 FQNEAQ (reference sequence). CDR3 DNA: TGTGCCAGCCAAGGAGGCACAGATACGCAGTATTTT. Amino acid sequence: CASQGGTDTQYF.

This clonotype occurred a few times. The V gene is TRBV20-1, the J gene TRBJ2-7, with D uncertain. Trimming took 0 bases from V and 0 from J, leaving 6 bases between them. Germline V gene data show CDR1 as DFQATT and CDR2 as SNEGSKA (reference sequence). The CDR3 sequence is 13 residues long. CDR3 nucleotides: TGCAGTGCTAGAGATACGGTCTCCTACGAGCAGTACTTC. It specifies CSARDTVSYEQYF.

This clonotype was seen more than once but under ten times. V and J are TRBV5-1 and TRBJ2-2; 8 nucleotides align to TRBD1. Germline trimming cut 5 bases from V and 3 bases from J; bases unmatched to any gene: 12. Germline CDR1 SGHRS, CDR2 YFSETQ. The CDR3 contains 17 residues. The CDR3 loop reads CASRRDRGFSDTGELFF. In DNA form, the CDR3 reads TGCGCCAGCAGAAGAGACAGGGGTTTCTCGGACACCGGGGAGCTGTTTTTT.

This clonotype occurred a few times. The CDR3 nucleotides are TGTGCCAGCAGTGAAGCTGGCAGGGGACCTGGGAATTCACCCCTCCACTTT. This codes for CASSEAGRGPGNSPLHF. V gene TRBV6-1 combines with J gene TRBJ1-6, with D possibly TRBD1 on 6 matching bases. This CDR3 is built from 17 residues. Between the trimmed V and J ends, which lost 0 bases and 7 bases, there was a span of 16 bases. Germline CDR1 MNHNS, CDR2 SASEGT.

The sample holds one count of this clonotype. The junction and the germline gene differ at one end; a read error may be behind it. This CDR3 is CASSQQTVGRPDTRYF. For the CDR3, the DNA is TGTGCCAGCAGCCAGCAGACAGTTGGGAGGCCAGATACGCGGTATTTT. The chain links TRBV7-2 to TRBJ2-3; D possibly corresponds to TRBD2 (6 bases). This CDR3 spans 16 amino acids. CDR1 and CDR2 from the germline V gene are SGHTA and FQGNSA.

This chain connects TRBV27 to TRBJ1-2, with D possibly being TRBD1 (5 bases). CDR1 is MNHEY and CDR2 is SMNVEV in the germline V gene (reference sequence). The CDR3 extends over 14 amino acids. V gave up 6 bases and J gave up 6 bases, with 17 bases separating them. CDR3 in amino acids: CASRSLGGRDGYTF. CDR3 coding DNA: TGTGCCAGCAGATCCTTGGGGGGGAGAGATGGCTACACCTTC.

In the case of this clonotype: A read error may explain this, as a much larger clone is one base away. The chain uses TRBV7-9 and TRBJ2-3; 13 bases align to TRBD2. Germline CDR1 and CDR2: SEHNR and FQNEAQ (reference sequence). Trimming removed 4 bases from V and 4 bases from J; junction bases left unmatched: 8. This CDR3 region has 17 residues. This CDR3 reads CASSSRGLAGNADTQYF. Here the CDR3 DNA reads TGTGCCAGCAGCTCGAGGGGACTAGCGGGGAACGCAGATACGCAGTATTTT. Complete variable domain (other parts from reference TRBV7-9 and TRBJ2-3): DTGVSQNPRHKITKRGQNVTFRCDPISEHNRLYWYRQTLGQGPEFLTYFQNEAQLEKSRLLSDRFSAERPKGSFSTLEIQRTEQGDSAMYLCASSSRGLAGNADTQYFGPGTRLTVL.

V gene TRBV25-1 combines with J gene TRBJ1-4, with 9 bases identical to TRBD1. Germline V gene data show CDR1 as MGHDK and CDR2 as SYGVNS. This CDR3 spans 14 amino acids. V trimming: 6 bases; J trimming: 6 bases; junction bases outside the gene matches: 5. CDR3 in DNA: TGTGCCAGCAGACAGGGGGCGCAGGATGAAAAACTGTTTTTT. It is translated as CASRQGAQDEKLFF.

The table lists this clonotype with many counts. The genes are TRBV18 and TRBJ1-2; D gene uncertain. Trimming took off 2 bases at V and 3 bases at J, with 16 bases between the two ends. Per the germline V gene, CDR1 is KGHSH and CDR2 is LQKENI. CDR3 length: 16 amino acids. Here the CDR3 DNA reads TGTGCCAGCTCACCAGAGCCGGACGCCCTCCACTATGGCTACACCTTC. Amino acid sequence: CASSPEPDALHYGYTF.

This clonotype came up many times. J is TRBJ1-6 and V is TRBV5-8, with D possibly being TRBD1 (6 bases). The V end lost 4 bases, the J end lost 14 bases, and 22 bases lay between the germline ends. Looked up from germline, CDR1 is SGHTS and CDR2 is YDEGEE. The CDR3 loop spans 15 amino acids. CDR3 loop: CASSHLAGDSGALHF. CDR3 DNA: TGTGCCAGCAGCCATTTGGCGGGAGATTCAGGGGCCCTCCACTTT.

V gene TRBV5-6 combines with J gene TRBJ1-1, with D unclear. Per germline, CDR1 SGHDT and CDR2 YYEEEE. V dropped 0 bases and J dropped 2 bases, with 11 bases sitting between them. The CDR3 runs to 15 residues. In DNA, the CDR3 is TGTGCCAGCAGCTTGGTAGGTCAAACTAACACTGAAGCTTTCTTT. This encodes CASSLVGQTNTEAFF.

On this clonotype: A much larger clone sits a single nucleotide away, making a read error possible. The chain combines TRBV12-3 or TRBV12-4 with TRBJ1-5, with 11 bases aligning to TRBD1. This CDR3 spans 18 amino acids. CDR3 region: CARSHWTGGAYSNQPQHF. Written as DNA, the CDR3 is TGTGCCCGCAGTCACTGGACAGGGGGCGCGTATAGCAATCAGCCCCAGCATTTT.

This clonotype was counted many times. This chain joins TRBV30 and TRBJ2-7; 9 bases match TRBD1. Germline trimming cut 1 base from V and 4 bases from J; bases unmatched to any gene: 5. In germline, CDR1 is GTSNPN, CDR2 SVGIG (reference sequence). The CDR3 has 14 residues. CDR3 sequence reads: CAWSGWDRAYEQYF. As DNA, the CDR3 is TGTGCCTGGAGTGGATGGGACAGGGCTTACGAGCAGTACTTC. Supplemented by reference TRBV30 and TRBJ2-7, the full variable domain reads SQTIHQWPATLVQPVGSPLSLECTVEGTSNPNLYWYRQAAGRGLQLLFYSVGIGQISSEVPQNLSASRPQDRQFILSSKKLLLSDSGFYLCAWSGWDRAYEQYFGPGTRLTVT.

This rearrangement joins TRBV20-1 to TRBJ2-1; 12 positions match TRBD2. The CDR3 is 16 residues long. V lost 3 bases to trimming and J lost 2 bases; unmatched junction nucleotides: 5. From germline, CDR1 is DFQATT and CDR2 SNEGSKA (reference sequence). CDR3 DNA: TGCAGTGCTAGCCCCCTAGCGGGAGGGCCCTACAATGAGCAGTTCTTC. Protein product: CSASPLAGGPYNEQFF.

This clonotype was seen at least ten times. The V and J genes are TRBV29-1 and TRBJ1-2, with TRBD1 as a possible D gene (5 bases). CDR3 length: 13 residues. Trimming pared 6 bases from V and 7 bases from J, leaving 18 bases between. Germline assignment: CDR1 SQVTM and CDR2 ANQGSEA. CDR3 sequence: CSVISLRGGGYTF. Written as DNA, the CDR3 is TGCAGCGTGATAAGTCTGAGGGGCGGTGGCTACACCTTC.

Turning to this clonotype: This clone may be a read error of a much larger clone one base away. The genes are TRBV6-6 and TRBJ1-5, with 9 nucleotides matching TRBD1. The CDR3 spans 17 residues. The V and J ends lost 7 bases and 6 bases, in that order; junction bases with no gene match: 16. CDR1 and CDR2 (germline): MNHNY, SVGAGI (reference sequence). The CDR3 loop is CASIQRSGTGYIQPQHF. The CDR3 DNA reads TGTGCCAGCATCCAAAGGTCTGGGACAGGGTATATTCAGCCCCAGCATTTT.